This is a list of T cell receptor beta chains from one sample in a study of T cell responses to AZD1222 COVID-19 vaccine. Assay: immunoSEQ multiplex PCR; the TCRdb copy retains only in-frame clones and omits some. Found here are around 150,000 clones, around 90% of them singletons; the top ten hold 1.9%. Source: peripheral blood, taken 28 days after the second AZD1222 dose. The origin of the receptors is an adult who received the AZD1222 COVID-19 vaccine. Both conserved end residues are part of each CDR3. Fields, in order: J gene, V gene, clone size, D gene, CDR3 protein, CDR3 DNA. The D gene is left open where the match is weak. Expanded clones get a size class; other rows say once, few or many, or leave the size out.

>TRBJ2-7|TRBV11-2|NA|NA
CASSLGQGRQYF
TGTGCCAGCAGCTTAGGGCAGGGACGGCAGTACTTC
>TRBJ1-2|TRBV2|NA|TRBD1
CASSVPGQGSGGYTF
TGTGCCAGCAGCGTCCCGGGACAGGGGTCAGGAGGCTACACCTTC
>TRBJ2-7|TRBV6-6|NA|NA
CASSYSQGTYEQYF
TGTGCCAGCAGTTACTCCCAGGGGACCTACGAGCAGTACTTC
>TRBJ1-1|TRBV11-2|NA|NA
CASSSDSRNTEAFF
TGTGCCAGCAGCTCTGACAGCCGGAACACTGAAGCTTTCTTT
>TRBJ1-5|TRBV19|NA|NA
CASSIGPREGNQPQHF
TGTGCCAGTAGTATCGGGCCGAGGGAGGGCAATCAGCCCCAGCATTTT
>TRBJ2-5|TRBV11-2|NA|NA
CASSLQTGTQYF
TGTGCCAGCAGCTTACAGACGGGGACCCAGTACTTC
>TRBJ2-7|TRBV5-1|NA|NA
CASSPISRPYEQYF
TGCGCCAGCAGCCCTATCAGTCGCCCCTACGAGCAGTACTTC
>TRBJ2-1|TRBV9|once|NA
CASSGTSSYNEQFF
TGTGCCAGCAGCGGAACGAGCTCCTACAATGAGCAGTTCTTC
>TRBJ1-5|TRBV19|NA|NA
CASSISGDSNQPQHF
TGTGCCAGTAGTATCTCAGGGGATAGCAATCAGCCCCAGCATTTT
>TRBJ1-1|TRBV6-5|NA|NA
CATKLQQGQTEAFF
TGTGCCACCAAGCTCCAACAGGGTCAGACTGAAGCTTTCTTT
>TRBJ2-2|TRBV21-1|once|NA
CASSRHLPGELFF
TGTGCCAGCAGCCGACACCTCCCCGGGGAGCTGTTTTTT
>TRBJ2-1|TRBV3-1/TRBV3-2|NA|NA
CASSQARYEQFF
TGTGCCAGCAGCCAAGCTAGATATGAGCAGTTCTTC
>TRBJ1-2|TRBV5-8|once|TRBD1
CASSPWTGNYGYTF
TGTGCCAGCAGCCCCTGGACAGGGAACTATGGCTACACCTTC